One sample yielded the 20 T cell receptor beta chains listed below, sequenced in a study of response to subunit inactivated influenza vaccine. TCRdb re-called the RT-PCR reads with MiXCR, one entry per CDR3 protein. The profile shows roughly 710,000 distinct CDR3 sequences, around 15% of them singletons. The sample was PBMCs from blood, taken less than 15 days before vaccination. The receptors here all came from a man aged 50 or older who received an inactivated influenza vaccine.

This clonotype was seen more than once but under ten times. The rearrangement links TRBV29-1 to TRBJ1-2, with D unclear. Germline V CDR1 and CDR2: SQVTM, ANQGSEA. Trimming took off 3 bases at V and 0 bases at J, with 5 bases between the two ends. This CDR3 is built from 12 residues. The CDR3 protein is CSVDRANYGYTF. The CDR3 coding sequence is TGCAGCGTTGATAGAGCTAACTATGGCTACACCTTC.

There are many counts of this clonotype. V usage is TRBV2 and J usage is TRBJ2-2, with no clear D. CDR1 SNHLY and CDR2 FYNNEI come from the germline V gene. CDR3 size: 13 residues. V gave up 6 bases and J gave up 3 bases, with 8 bases separating them. The CDR3 nucleotides are TGTGCCAGCAGCGTCGGGTACACCGGGGAGCTGTTTTTT. Translated, it gives CASSVGYTGELFF.

V gene TRBV12-3 or TRBV12-4 combines with J gene TRBJ2-2; 8 bases agree with TRBD2. The length of the CDR3 is 16 residues. The J segment lost 1 base and the V segment lost 7 bases, leaving 8 bases of the junction unmatched. The CDR3 nucleotides are TGTGCCAGCACCTATGGACTAGCCTTGAACACCGGGGAGCTGTTTTTT. Translation gives CASTYGLALNTGELFF.

This clonotype was counted a few times. The rearrangement links TRBV5-6 to TRBJ1-3; D is ambiguous. V was trimmed by 2 bases and J by 0 bases, leaving 6 bases between them. CDR1 and CDR2 (germline): SGHDT, YYEEEE. The CDR3 is made up of 14 amino acids. This CDR3 is CASSFGISGNTIYF. The CDR3 bases are TGTGCCAGCAGCTTCGGGATCTCTGGAAACACCATATATTTT. The full variable domain, its missing parts supplied by reference TRBV5-6 and TRBJ1-3, is DAGVTQSPTHLIKTRGQQVTLRCSPKSGHDTVSWYQQALGQGPQFIFQYYEEEERQRGNFPDRFSGHQFPNYSSELNVNALLLGDSALYLCASSFGISGNTIYFGEGSWLTVV.

The chain links TRBV18 to TRBJ2-2; 11 bases line up with TRBD1. Trimming took 3 bases from V and 7 from J; bases not matched to a gene: 7. Germline CDR1 is KGHSH and CDR2 is LQKENI. The CDR3 loop spans 16 amino acids. The CDR3 DNA reads as TGTGCCAGCTCACCCAGGACAGGGGGCGCCGGCGGGGAGCTGTTTTTT. Its translation is CASSPRTGGAGGELFF.

The chain carries TRBV12-3 or TRBV12-4 and TRBJ1-1; no reliable D call. The CDR3 runs to 10 residues. V was clipped by 10 bases and J by 8 bases, with 11 bases between them. The CDR3 DNA follows: TGTGCCACCGAGCCCGAGGAAGCTTTCTTT. Residues: CATEPEEAFF.

Only a few counts were recorded for this clonotype. This chain links TRBV19 with TRBJ1-1; no firm D call. The CDR3 sequence is 13 residues long. CDR1 and CDR2 (germline): LNHDA, SQIVND (reference sequence). The germline V and J ends were trimmed by 7 bases and 10 bases, with 19 bases remaining between them. The CDR3 DNA sequence: TGTGCCAGTAACAAAAATGGCGTCCGGGGAGCTTTCTTT. This translates into CASNKNGVRGAFF.

The V gene is TRBV7-2, the J gene TRBJ2-6; possible D gene TRBD2, 5 bases. This CDR3 has 15 residues. Germline V gene sequence: CDR1 SGHTA, CDR2 FQGNSA. Trimming took 4 bases from V and 4 from J, leaving 11 bases between them. CDR3 coding DNA: TGTGCCAGCAGCTCTACTAGGAGCGGGGCCAACGTCCTGACTTTC. Translating gives CASSSTRSGANVLTF.

This clonotype was found a few times. This chain links TRBV7-8 with TRBJ2-6; weak D call: TRBD1 (5 bases). Germline CDR1 is SGHVS and CDR2 is FQNEAQ. The CDR3 has 16 residues. Trimming pared 2 bases from V and 4 bases from J, leaving 12 bases between. Written as DNA, the CDR3 is TGTGCCAGCAGCTTAAAGGGGATAGGAGGGGCCAACGTCCTGACTTTC. Translated, it gives CASSLKGIGGANVLTF.

V and J are TRBV20-1 and TRBJ2-5, with D possibly TRBD2 on 6 matching bases. The germline V gene encodes CDR1 DFQATT and CDR2 SNEGSKA (reference sequence). CDR3 length: 13 amino acids. CDR3 sequence reads: CSPRRAVEETQYF. CDR3 nucleotides: TGCAGCCCGAGGAGGGCCGTCGAAGAGACCCAGTACTTC.

Ten or more counts support this clonotype. This sequence joins TRBV12-3 or TRBV12-4 and TRBJ2-4; 11 nucleotides line up with TRBD1. The CDR3 sequence is 14 residues long. The ends lost 5 bases at V and 8 bases at J; junction bases unmatched: 5. CDR3 DNA: TGTGCCAGCAGTCGGACAGGGGGCGAGGACATTCAGTACTTC. This gives the protein CASSRTGGEDIQYF.

This chain links TRBV5-6 with TRBJ2-5; D not certain. The germline CDR1 and CDR2 sequences are SGHDT and YYEEEE. V was pared by 2 bases and J by 0 bases, with 8 bases between. The CDR3 extends over 14 amino acids. CDR3 DNA sequence: TGTGCCAGCAGCTTTGACCCGTACCAAGAGACCCAGTACTTC. Protein: CASSFDPYQETQYF.

This clonotype was counted between two and nine times. This sequence joins TRBV15 and TRBJ2-7; D possibly corresponds to TRBD1 (6 bases). This CDR3 contains 15 residues. CDR1 is LNHNV, CDR2 YYDKDF, per germline (reference sequence). V lost 3 bases and J lost 3, with 15 bases in between. The DNA of the CDR3 is TGTGCCACCAGCAGGGACACGACAGGATTCTACGAGCAGTACTTC. Translated: CATSRDTTGFYEQYF.

This clonotype was observed a few times. V is TRBV5-5 and J is TRBJ2-6, with a weak D call TRBD1 (6 bases). V dropped 4 bases and J dropped 2 bases, with 13 bases sitting between them. This CDR3 spans 16 amino acids. Germline CDR1 reads SGHKS; CDR2 reads YYEKEE (reference sequence). The CDR3 is CASSKTGAPGANVLTF. CDR3 DNA: TGTGCCAGCAGCAAGACAGGAGCGCCTGGGGCCAACGTCCTGACTTTC.

The chain combines TRBV3-1 with TRBJ2-7; D unclear. The germline CDR1 and CDR2 sequences are LGHDT and YNNKEL (reference sequence). The CDR3 sequence is 13 residues long. Trimming pared 0 bases from V and 6 bases from J, leaving 9 bases between. This chain's CDR3 is CASSQDFASEQYF. The CDR3 bases are TGTGCCAGCAGCCAAGACTTCGCTTCCGAGCAGTACTTC.

V gene TRBV28 combines with J gene TRBJ2-7; D gene ambiguous. The CDR3 loop spans 12 amino acids. Germline CDR1 is MDHEN and CDR2 is SYDVKM. Trimming pared 7 bases from V and 3 bases from J, leaving 10 bases between. Here the CDR3 reads CASNGPNYEQYF. The CDR3 DNA reads TGTGCCAGCAACGGACCGAACTACGAGCAGTACTTC.

A few counts support this clonotype. The CDR3 is CASSLYAGIHEQYF. The CDR3 nucleotides are TGTGCCAGCAGCTTGTACGCAGGAATTCACGAGCAGTACTTC. The chain couples TRBV5-5 to TRBJ2-7; D gene uncertain. Germline lookup yields CDR1 SGHKS and CDR2 YYEKEE (reference sequence). There are 14 residues in the CDR3. V lost 1 base to trimming and J lost 5 bases, with 13 bases between them.

In its sample, this clonotype was seen a few times. The J gene is TRBJ1-3, the V gene TRBV9, with D maybe TRBD1 (6 bases). CDR1 is SGDLS and CDR2 is YYNGEE in the germline V gene. The CDR3 extends over 15 amino acids. V gave up 4 bases and J gave up 0 bases, with 11 bases separating them. The DNA of the CDR3 is TGTGCCAGCAGCCCCGACAGGAACTCTGGAAACACCATATATTTT. Its translation is CASSPDRNSGNTIYF.

The chain combines TRBV20-1 with TRBJ1-1, with 8 bases fitting TRBD1. The CDR3 is made up of 15 amino acids. CDR1 DFQATT and CDR2 SNEGSKA come from the germline V gene (reference sequence). V lost 5 bases and J lost 5; bases outside the gene matches: 13. The CDR3 region is CSAQIGGQASTEAFF. The CDR3 DNA sequence: TGCAGTGCTCAGATAGGGGGACAGGCGAGTACTGAAGCTTTCTTT.

V usage is TRBV20-1 and J usage is TRBJ1-1; D possibly corresponds to TRBD1 (5 bases). Trimming removed 2 bases at V and 1 base at J, with 11 bases between. The CDR3 has 14 amino acids. The germline gives CDR1 DFQATT, CDR2 SNEGSKA (reference sequence). The CDR3 DNA reads TGCAGTGCTAGACGGACACAAAGGAACACTGAAGCTTTCTTT. Protein: CSARRTQRNTEAFF.